These T cell receptor beta chains were read from a single sample in a study of blood T cell repertoires in COVID-19. Using immunoSEQ multiplex PCR, the repertoire was profiled, and TCRdb retains in-frame clones only, with some absent. The repertoire consists of 150,000 to 200,000 clones, with around 80% occurring once and the leading ten covering around 15%. The material sequenced was peripheral blood. Source of these receptors: a woman between 65 and 79 years old with COVID-19, enrolled during active disease. CDR3s include the opening cysteine and the closing phenylalanine or tryptophan.

v_call: TRBV27; cdr3_aa: CASSSGGEQFF
v_call: TRBV7-9; cdr3_aa: CASSLLGVDSPLHF
v_call: TRBV6-5; cdr3_aa: CASSYSTSGRIEQYF
v_call: TRBV30; cdr3_aa: CAWSVRLGAGELFF
v_call: TRBV6-4; cdr3_aa: CASSGGTDTGELFF
v_call: TRBV4-1; cdr3_aa: CASSQEWTGSSYGYTF
v_call: TRBV30; cdr3_aa: CAWLSGGNTIYF
v_call: TRBV11-2; cdr3_aa: CASTGGSGTNYGYTF
v_call: TRBV19; cdr3_aa: CASSIRLAGGEQYF
v_call: TRBV27; cdr3_aa: CASTRVSYNSPLHF
v_call: TRBV6-5; cdr3_aa: CASSYDGKQPQHF
v_call: TRBV6-1; cdr3_aa: CASSEAAVAGTGTDTQYF
v_call: TRBV28; cdr3_aa: CASSLTPPTQGVEQFF
v_call: TRBV7-9; cdr3_aa: CASSPGQENTEAFF
v_call: TRBV5-6; cdr3_aa: CASGYYRVETQYF
v_call: TRBV13; cdr3_aa: CASSLTSSYEQYF
v_call: TRBV9; cdr3_aa: CASSVIAGKSDEQFF
v_call: TRBV7-9; cdr3_aa: CASSLAGTGHSGANVLTF
v_call: TRBV10-1; cdr3_aa: CASSGPGSETQYF
v_call: TRBV7-7; cdr3_aa: CASSQGQGAGETQYF
v_call: TRBV19; cdr3_aa: CASSIGYSNQPQHF
v_call: TRBV7-8; cdr3_aa: CASSRTGGDEQFF
v_call: TRBV11-3; cdr3_aa: CASSFEKTGGLMGSGELFF
v_call: TRBV29-1; cdr3_aa: CSVGDRVGSPLHF
v_call: TRBV27; cdr3_aa: CASTRDRGQGYTF